This T cell receptor (beta chain) emerged from a study of blood T cell repertoires in COVID-19. The CDR3 covers 14 residues. Germline CDR1 MNHEY, CDR2 SVGEGT. Between the trimmed V and J ends, which lost 6 bases and 5 bases, there was a span of 14 bases. Under the authors' procedure: Estimation of nucleated cell counts was performed using reference gene primer amplification. Measured with immunoSEQ multiplex PCR; TCRdb has only the in-frame clones, and not every one. That table is the source of V, J and clone size, and D and trimming were worked out from the DNA. This table has roughly 90,000 clones, roughly 87% appearing once.

The receptor comes from a man aged 50-60 years with acute or convalescent COVID-19. The V and J genes are TRBV6-2 or TRBV6-3 and TRBJ1-5; D is possibly TRBD1 (5 bases). The sequencing input was peripheral blood. CDR3 in amino acids: CASSPTEYHQPQHF. The CDR3 DNA reads TGTGCCAGCAGCCCGACAGAGTACCATCAGCCCCAGCATTTT.